The clone carrying this TCR beta chain was counted a few times. What it recognizes is unknown. PCR primers comprised 60 Vbeta and 13 Jbeta primers. TCRdb keeps only in-frame clones here, not all; method: immunoSEQ multiplex PCR. The repertoire holds some 94,000 clones, roughly 71% seen once, with approximately 2.7% in the top ten. The data were taken from a study of cytomegalovirus exposure and HLA in healthy donors. Germline V gene lookup returns CDR1 LNHDA and CDR2 SQIVND (reference sequence). V was clipped by 6 bases and J by 2 bases, with 11 bases between them. The CDR3 has 14 residues. Whole-study results and caveats: Using the classifier, cytomegalovirus status was reportedly diagnosed with high specificity and sensitivity.

J is TRBJ1-5 and V is TRBV19; weak D call: TRBD1 (5 bases). This clonotype was sampled from a man aged 45 to 65 in good health and CMV-seronegative. Sequencing was performed on PBMCs. The DNA of the CDR3 is TGTGCCAGTAGGCGACCCAGGGGCAATCAGCCCCAGCATTTT. Its translation is CASRRPRGNQPQHF. The full variable domain, rest sourced from reference TRBV19 and TRBJ1-5, is DGGITQSPKYLFRKEGQNVTLSCEQNLNHDAMYWYRQDPGQGLRLIYYSQIVNDFQKGDIAEGYSVSREKKESFPLTVTSAQKNPTAFYLCASRRPRGNQPQHFGDGTRLSIL.